This T cell receptor (beta chain) is from a study of T cells in Graves' hyperthyroidism and ophthalmopathy. Trimming cost V 5 bases and J 4 bases, with 14 bases left between them. Per the germline V gene, CDR1 is SEHNR and CDR2 is FQNEAQ (reference sequence). The CDR3 length is 14 residues. Amplified TCR beta CDR3 regions came from RNA transcripts. TCR CDR3 regions were first amplified by RT-PCR with HTBI primers. TCRdb used MiXCR to reprocess the multiplex PCR reads, holding one entry per CDR3 protein. The sample holds 370,000 or so distinct CDR3 sequences, around an eighth seen once. The TCR sequence derives from a man between 25 and 39 years old with Graves' hyperthyroidism that later progressed to Graves' ophthalmopathy. The sequencing input was blood. The gene calls are TRBV7-9 and TRBJ1-1; D remains ambiguous. CDR3: CASSAQSGFTEAFF. The CDR3 DNA follows: TGTGCCAGCAGCGCCCAATCGGGGTTCACTGAAGCTTTCTTT.